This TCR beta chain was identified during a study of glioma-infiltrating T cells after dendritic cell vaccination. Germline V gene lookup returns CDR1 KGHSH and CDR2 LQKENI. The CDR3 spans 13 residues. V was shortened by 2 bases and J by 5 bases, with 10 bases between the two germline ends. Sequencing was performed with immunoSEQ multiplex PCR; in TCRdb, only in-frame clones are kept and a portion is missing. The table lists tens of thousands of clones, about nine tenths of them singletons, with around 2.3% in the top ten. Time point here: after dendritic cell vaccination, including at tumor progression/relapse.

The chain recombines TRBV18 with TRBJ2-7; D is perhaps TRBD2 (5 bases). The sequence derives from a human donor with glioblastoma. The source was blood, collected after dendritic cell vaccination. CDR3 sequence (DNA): TGTGCCAGCTCACCAGTGCGGGTTAACGAGCAGTACTTC. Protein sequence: CASSPVRVNEQYF.